This T cell receptor (beta chain) was found in a study of breast tumors, draining lymph nodes, adjacent tissues. Study-wide findings and caveats: Most tumor T cells seemingly derive from lymph node, then expand in tumor. Luminal-like breast cancer showed significantly greater tumor-nontumor repertoire similarity than basal-like breast cancer did.

The lymph nodes were axillary draining lymph nodes from breast cancer patients. From the multiplex PCR reads, TCRdb called clonotypes with MiXCR, one entry per CDR3 protein. This sample has 190,000 or so distinct CDR3 sequences, with roughly 29% found just once. This clonotype occurred many times. The antigen is unknown. The source material was axillary lymph node tissue. The receptor was isolated from a female donor with breast cancer. Some clones in this sample may be carry-over from other donors' samples.

Written as DNA, the CDR3 is TGTGCCAGCAGACACCGGGAGACCCAGTACTTC. Protein sequence: CASRHRETQYF. This sequence joins TRBV6-4 and TRBJ2-5, with D hard to call. CDR1 and CDR2 (germline): MRHNA, SNTAGT. Deletions cut 6 bases from V and 5 bases from J, with 7 bases between. The CDR3 length is 11 residues.